One and the same sample provided the 20 T cell receptor beta chains below, sequenced in a study of T cell responses to AZD1222 COVID-19 vaccine (dated by TCRdb to about 2021). The library relied on the immunoSEQ multiplex PCR assay. Drawn from immuneACCESS, this table holds only the in-frame rearrangements with V and J called that TCRdb kept. Clones are partly lost; checked studies trace under half to an unresolved V gene and leave the rest unexplained. This sample comprises about 75,000 clones, more than 70% of them detected only once. The top ten hold over 8% of the sample. The time point label, as the study defines it: about 28 days (+/-7) after the second vaccine dose. The treatment or condition label on this specimen signifies: meningococcal conjugate vaccine given as trial control. The input for sequencing was peripheral blood, taken 28 days after the second dose of the MenACWY control vaccine. Receptors were obtained from an adult who received the MenACWY meningococcal vaccine as a control.

The chain uses TRBV19 and TRBJ1-6, with TRBD1 matching 10 bases. The germline V gene has CDR1 LNHDA and CDR2 SQIVND (reference sequence). The CDR3 covers 15 residues. The trim removed 6 bases at V and 8 bases at J, leaving 7 bases unmatched. DNA of the CDR3: TGTGCCAGTAGAGACAGGGGGCGCGGGGATTCACCCCTCCACTTT. Translated: CASRDRGRGDSPLHF.

The chain links TRBV12-3 or TRBV12-4 to TRBJ1-1; 7 bases are shared with TRBD1. Trimming removed 1 base from V and 10 bases from J; junction bases left unmatched: 6. The CDR3 loop spans 13 amino acids. This CDR3 is CASSLVGQGVAFF. The CDR3 DNA reads TGTGCCAGCAGTTTAGTAGGCCAGGGGGTAGCTTTCTTT.

The chain combines TRBV5-1 with TRBJ2-3; D gene unclear. Germline V gene sequence: CDR1 SGHRS, CDR2 YFSETQ. The CDR3 spans 15 residues. Trimming pared 4 bases from V and 7 bases from J, leaving 19 bases between. CDR3: CASSPEELARYTQYF. The CDR3 bases are TGCGCCAGCAGCCCCGAGGAGCTGGCACGCTATACGCAGTATTTT.

This chain links TRBV24-1 with TRBJ2-1; a weak D match, TRBD1 (5 bases). CDR1 and CDR2 from the germline V gene are KGHDR and SFDVKD. This CDR3 is 15 amino acids long. Trimming cost V 4 bases and J 10 bases, with 19 bases left between them. The DNA of the CDR3 is TGTGCCACCAGTGACCCCAGGGCCGAACAGAGGGAGCAGTTCTTC. Its translation is CATSDPRAEQREQFF.

The chain uses TRBV6-5 and TRBJ1-4; D might be TRBD1 (5 bases). Looked up from germline, CDR1 is MNHEY and CDR2 is SVGAGI. Trimming shortened V by 7 bases and J by 7 bases, and 16 bases separated the two germline ends. The length of the CDR3 is 14 residues. The CDR3 DNA reads as TGTGCCAGCATCTCCCGGGGGGGAGGTGAAAAACTGTTTTTT. Its protein is CASISRGGGEKLFF.

The CDR3 region has the DNA TGCACCAGCAGCCAAGATCGGGGACTTGACACAGATACGCAGTATTTT. Protein sequence: CTSSQDRGLDTDTQYF. The V gene is TRBV1, the J gene TRBJ2-3; TRBD2 is taken as the D call from the table, unchecked against the DNA. TRBV1 is an annotated pseudogene. CDR3 size: 16 residues.

The rearrangement uses TRBV30 and TRBJ1-3; D gene unclear. Germline V gene lookup returns CDR1 GTSNPN and CDR2 SVGIG (reference sequence). The length of the CDR3 is 13 residues. Trimming pared 4 bases from V and 0 bases from J, leaving 7 bases between. CDR3 amino acids: CAWIPSSGNTIYF. CDR3 in DNA: TGTGCCTGGATACCCAGCTCTGGAAACACCATATATTTT.

The chain uses TRBV14 and TRBJ2-2; 8 bases fit TRBD2. Losses at the gene ends were 8 bases for V and 5 bases for J; bases not matched to a gene: 7. From germline, CDR1 is SGHDN and CDR2 FVKESK. The CDR3 is 14 amino acids. The CDR3 coding sequence is TGTGCCAGCTCTTCTTCGGGGGGGACCGGGGAGCTGTTTTTT. Translation gives CASSSSGGTGELFF.

The V gene is TRBV20-1, the J gene TRBJ1-2, with D perhaps matching TRBD1 (5 bases). The CDR3 loop spans 11 amino acids. The V end was cut by 6 bases, the J end by 6 bases, with 11 bases between. Per the germline V gene, CDR1 is DFQATT and CDR2 is SNEGSKA (reference sequence). CDR3 DNA: TGCAGTGCCCCTGGGGCGGATGGCTACACCTTC. It encodes CSAPGADGYTF.

The chain is built from TRBV28 and TRBJ1-1; 9 bases are shared with TRBD1. The germline gives CDR1 MDHEN, CDR2 SYDVKM. V trimming: 6 bases; J trimming: 11 bases; junction bases outside the gene matches: 7. The CDR3 is made up of 12 amino acids. CDR3 coding DNA: TGTGCCAGCAGCTACAGGGGGCTCATCGCTTTCTTT. Translation: CASSYRGLIAFF.

The chain employs TRBV5-1 and TRBJ1-1; D is possibly TRBD1 (6 bases). CDR1 and CDR2 (germline): SGHRS, YFSETQ. The CDR3 spans 15 residues. Trimming cost V 4 bases and J 1 base, with 14 bases left between them. This chain's CDR3 is CASSPGAGSNTEAFF. The CDR3, as DNA: TGCGCCAGCAGCCCGGGGGCAGGGTCGAACACTGAAGCTTTCTTT.

This chain connects TRBV2 to TRBJ1-5, with 7 positions matching TRBD1. Germline loops: CDR1 SNHLY, CDR2 FYNNEI. CDR3 length equals 16 residues. V shed 4 bases, J shed 0 bases, and the junction held 6 bases outside the gene matches. CDR3 sequence: CASSGQGGYSNQPQHF. DNA of the CDR3: TGTGCCAGCAGTGGGCAGGGGGGGTATAGCAATCAGCCCCAGCATTTT.

The chain has TRBV6-5 and TRBJ1-1, with D hard to call. This CDR3 contains 13 residues. The V gene lost 6 bases and the J gene lost 1 base, with 9 bases spanning the gap. CDR1 and CDR2 (germline): MNHEY, SVGAGI. The CDR3 here is CASRRVSNTEAFF. In DNA, the CDR3 is TGTGCCAGCAGAAGGGTATCGAACACTGAAGCTTTCTTT.

This chain connects TRBV2 to TRBJ1-5; D unclear. CDR1 and CDR2 (germline): SNHLY, FYNNEI. With 5 bases removed from V and 5 bases from J, the gap between germline ends came to 7 bases. The CDR3 loop spans 12 amino acids. CDR3 sequence reads: CASSREDQPQHF. The CDR3 DNA reads as TGTGCCAGCAGTAGGGAGGATCAGCCCCAGCATTTT.

The gene calls are TRBV5-8 and TRBJ1-6; the D gene is possibly TRBD1 (6 bases). Germline V CDR1 and CDR2: SGHTS, YDEGEE. This CDR3 comprises 15 residues. With 0 bases removed from V and 9 bases from J, the gap between germline ends came to 13 bases. Here the CDR3 reads CASSLGQGFRSPLHF. For the CDR3, the DNA is TGTGCCAGCAGCTTGGGGCAGGGGTTTCGTTCACCCCTCCACTTT.

The gene calls are TRBV5-6 and TRBJ2-5; D unresolved. V gave up 6 bases and J gave up 4 bases, with 16 bases separating them. The CDR3 covers 14 residues. Germline values: CDR1 SGHDT, CDR2 YYEEEE. The CDR3 region is CASKDDLSVETQYF. The CDR3 DNA reads as TGTGCCAGCAAGGACGACTTGTCTGTAGAGACCCAGTACTTC.

The V gene is TRBV10-3, the J gene TRBJ2-3; 7 bases are shared with TRBD2. The CDR3 is 18 amino acids. J gave up 3 bases and V 0 bases, and 12 bases lay outside the gene matches. Germline V CDR1 and CDR2: ENHRY, SYGVKD. This chain's CDR3 is CAISESPASGELTDTQYF. CDR3 bases: TGTGCCATCAGTGAGTCCCCGGCTAGCGGTGAACTGACAGATACGCAGTATTTT.

J is TRBJ1-6 and V is TRBV4-3, with 7 bases fitting TRBD1. V trimming: 6 bases; J trimming: 9 bases; junction bases outside the gene matches: 8. Germline V CDR1 and CDR2: LGHNA, YSLEER. This CDR3 is 14 amino acids long. The CDR3 loop reads CASSTYRGTSPLHF. The CDR3 bases are TGCGCCAGCAGTACCTACAGGGGTACTTCACCCCTCCACTTT.

The chain is built from TRBV28 and TRBJ2-3; a weak D match, TRBD1 (6 bases). V shed 8 bases and J shed 0 bases, with 21 bases lying between them. The germline V gene encodes CDR1 MDHEN and CDR2 SYDVKM. This CDR3 contains 17 residues. The CDR3 sequence: CASPPRDRTPSTDTQYF. In DNA form, the CDR3 reads TGTGCCAGCCCACCCCGAGACAGGACACCTAGCACAGATACGCAGTATTTT.

The V gene is TRBV15, the J gene TRBJ1-5, with 10 positions matching TRBD1. The CDR3 contains 18 residues. The trim removed 0 bases at V and 5 bases at J, leaving 10 bases unmatched. From germline, CDR1 is LNHNV and CDR2 YYDKDF (reference sequence). The CDR3 here is CATSRDSGGDRGDQPQHF. The CDR3 DNA reads TGTGCCACCAGCAGAGATTCTGGTGGGGACAGGGGAGATCAGCCCCAGCATTTT.